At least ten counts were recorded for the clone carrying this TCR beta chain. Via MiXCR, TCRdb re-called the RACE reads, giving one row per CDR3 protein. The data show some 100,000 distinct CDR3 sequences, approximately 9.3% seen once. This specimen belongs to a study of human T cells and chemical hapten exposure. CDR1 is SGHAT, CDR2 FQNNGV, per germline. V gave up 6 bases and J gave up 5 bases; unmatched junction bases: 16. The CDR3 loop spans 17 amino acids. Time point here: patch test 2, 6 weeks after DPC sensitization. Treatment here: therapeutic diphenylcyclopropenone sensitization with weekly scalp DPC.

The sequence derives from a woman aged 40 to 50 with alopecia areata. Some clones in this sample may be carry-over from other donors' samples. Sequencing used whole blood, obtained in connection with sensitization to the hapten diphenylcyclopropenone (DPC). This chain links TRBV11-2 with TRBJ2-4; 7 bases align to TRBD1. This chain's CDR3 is CASSSTTGQRGENIQYF. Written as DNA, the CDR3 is TGTGCCAGCAGTTCGACAACGGGACAGAGGGGTGAAAACATTCAGTACTTC.